These T cell receptor beta chains were read from a single sample in a study of blood T cell repertoires in COVID-19. Assay: immunoSEQ multiplex PCR; the TCRdb copy retains only in-frame clones and omits some. The sample includes around 300,000 clones, approximately 85% of them seen just once. Source material: PBMCs or T cells enriched from blood (not recorded which). Source of these receptors: a woman aged 30 to 39 who had recovered from COVID-19. Each CDR3 is given with its conserved first and last residue.

>TRBV28|TRBJ2-1
CASSWTSGRALGQFF
>TRBV28|TRBJ2-3
CASSGRNRVTDTQYF
>TRBV4-1|TRBJ2-1
CASSQQVGPEFF
>TRBV24-1|TRBJ1-5
CATSETGTGFSQPQHF
>TRBV5-4|TRBJ2-2
CASSKEGTSGGFNTGELFF
>TRBV27|TRBJ2-7
CASSKPGWEQYF
>TRBV2|TRBJ1-2
CASSERQGNYGYTF
>TRBV7-9|TRBJ1-5
CASSLAGRGNQPQHF
>TRBV28|TRBJ2-5
CASSGEKETQYF
>TRBV12-3/TRBV12-4|TRBJ1-4
CASSLREKLFF
>TRBV19|TRBJ2-1
CASSIILTGGSGEQFF
>TRBV7-2|TRBJ2-3
CASSPQGAGGTDTQYF
>TRBV7-9|TRBJ2-7
CASSSRDRGIEQYF
>TRBV5-1|TRBJ1-2
CASSFGTGVNYGYTF
>TRBV19|TRBJ1-2
CASSTMGQPYGYTF
>TRBV18|TRBJ2-7
CASSPTDLEQYF
>TRBV7-9|TRBJ1-1
CASSYPLGQGNTEAFF
>TRBV7-2|TRBJ1-5
CASSLGQVGNQPQHF
>TRBV27|TRBJ1-1
CASSTGVNTEAFF
>TRBV7-9|TRBJ2-7
CASSLAGSYEQYF
>TRBV11-3|TRBJ2-5
CASSWRASGKETQYF
>TRBV9|TRBJ1-1
CASSTHGDTEAFF
>TRBV19|TRBJ1-2
CASSPRPGQVVYGYTF
>TRBV6-2/TRBV6-3|TRBJ1-2
CASSYSELANYGYTF
>TRBV7-9|TRBJ2-7
CASSPYSGEQYF
>TRBV3-1/TRBV3-2|TRBJ1-2
CASSPPGLGYGYTF
>TRBV5-1|TRBJ2-1
CASSAGTAGEQFF
>TRBV10-2|TRBJ1-6
CASSESGQGQTSSYNSPLHF
>TRBV4-1|TRBJ2-5
CASSPRPGAQETQYF
>TRBV6-5|TRBJ2-7
CASSYSEGLSYEQYF
>TRBV3-1/TRBV3-2|TRBJ1-5
CASSQTGGEPQHF
>TRBV28|TRBJ1-2
CASRVGGEVYGYTF